This T cell receptor beta chain was profiled in a study of CD8 T cells in Susac syndrome. CDR1 DFQATT and CDR2 SNEGSKA come from the germline V gene (reference sequence). The CDR3 loop spans 12 amino acids. RNA, at roughly 0.45 to 1 ug, was reverse transcribed with random hexamers. TCRdb re-called the immunoSEQ multiplex PCR reads with MiXCR, one entry per CDR3 protein. The table lists around 230,000 distinct CDR3 sequences, roughly 96% of them singletons. Only one count was recorded for this clonotype. The sample was CD4+ T cells from PBMCs. The source is a human donor with multiple sclerosis. The J gene is TRBJ1-5, the V gene TRBV20-1, with D unresolved. This chain's CDR3 is CSTGVSNQPQHF. The CDR3 nucleotides read TGCAGCACCGGGGTTAGCAATCAGCCCCAGCATTTT.